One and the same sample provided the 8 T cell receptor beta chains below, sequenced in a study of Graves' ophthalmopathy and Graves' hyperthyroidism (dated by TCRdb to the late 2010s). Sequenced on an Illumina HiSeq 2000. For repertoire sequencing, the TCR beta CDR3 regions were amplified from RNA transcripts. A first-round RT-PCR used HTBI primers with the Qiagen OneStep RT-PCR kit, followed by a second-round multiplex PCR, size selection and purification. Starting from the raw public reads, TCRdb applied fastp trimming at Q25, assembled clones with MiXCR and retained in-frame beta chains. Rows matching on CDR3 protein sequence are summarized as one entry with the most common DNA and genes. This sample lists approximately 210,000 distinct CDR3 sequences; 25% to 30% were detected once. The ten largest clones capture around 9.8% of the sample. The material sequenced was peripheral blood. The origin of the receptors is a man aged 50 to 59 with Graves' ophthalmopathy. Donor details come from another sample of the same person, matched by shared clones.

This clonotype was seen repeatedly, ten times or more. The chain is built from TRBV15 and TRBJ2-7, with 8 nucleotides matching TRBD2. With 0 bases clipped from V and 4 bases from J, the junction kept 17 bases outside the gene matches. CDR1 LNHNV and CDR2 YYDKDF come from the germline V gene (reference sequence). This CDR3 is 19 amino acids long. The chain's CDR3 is CATSRDTRRQGLEWYEQYF. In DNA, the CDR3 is TGTGCCACCAGCAGAGATACGAGACGGCAGGGACTAGAGTGGTACGAGCAGTACTTC.

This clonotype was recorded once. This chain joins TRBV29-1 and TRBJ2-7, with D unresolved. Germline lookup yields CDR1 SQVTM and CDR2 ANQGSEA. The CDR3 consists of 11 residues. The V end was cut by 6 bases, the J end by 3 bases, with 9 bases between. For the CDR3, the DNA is TGCAGCGTCCGACTGGACTACGAGCAGTACTTC. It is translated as CSVRLDYEQYF.

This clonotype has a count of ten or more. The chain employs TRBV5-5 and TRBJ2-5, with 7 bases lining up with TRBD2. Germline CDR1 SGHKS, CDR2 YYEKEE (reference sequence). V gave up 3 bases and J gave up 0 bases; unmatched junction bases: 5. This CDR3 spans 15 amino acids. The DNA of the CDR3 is TGTGCCAGCAGCTCTAGCGGCGCGTACCAAGAGACCCAGTACTTC. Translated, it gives CASSSSGAYQETQYF.

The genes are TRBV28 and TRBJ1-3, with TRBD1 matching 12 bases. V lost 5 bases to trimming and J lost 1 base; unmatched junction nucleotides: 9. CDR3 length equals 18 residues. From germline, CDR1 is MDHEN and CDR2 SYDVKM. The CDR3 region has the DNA TGTGCCAGCAGTCCCTCCGGGACAGGGGGCGCTTCTGGAAACACCATATATTTT. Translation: CASSPSGTGGASGNTIYF.

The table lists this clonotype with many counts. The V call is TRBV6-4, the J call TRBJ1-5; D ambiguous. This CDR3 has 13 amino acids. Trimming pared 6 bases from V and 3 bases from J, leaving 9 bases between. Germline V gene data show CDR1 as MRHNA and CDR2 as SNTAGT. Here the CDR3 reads CASSPEVNQPQHF. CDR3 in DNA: TGTGCCAGCAGCCCGGAAGTCAATCAGCCCCAGCATTTT.

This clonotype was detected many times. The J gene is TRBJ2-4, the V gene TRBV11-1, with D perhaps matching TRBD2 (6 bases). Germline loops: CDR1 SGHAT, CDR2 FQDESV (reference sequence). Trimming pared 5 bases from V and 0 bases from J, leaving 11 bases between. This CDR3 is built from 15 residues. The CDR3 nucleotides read TGTGCCAGCAGCCCGGAGGGAGGAGCCAAAAACATTCAGTACTTC. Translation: CASSPEGGAKNIQYF.

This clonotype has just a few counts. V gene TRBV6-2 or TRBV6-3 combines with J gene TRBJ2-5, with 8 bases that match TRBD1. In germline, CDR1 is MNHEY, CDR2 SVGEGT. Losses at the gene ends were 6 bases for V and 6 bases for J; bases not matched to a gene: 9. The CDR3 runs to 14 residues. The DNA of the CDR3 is TGTGCCAGCAGGCCGACAGGGGTGGACAAGACCCAGTACTTC. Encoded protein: CASRPTGVDKTQYF.

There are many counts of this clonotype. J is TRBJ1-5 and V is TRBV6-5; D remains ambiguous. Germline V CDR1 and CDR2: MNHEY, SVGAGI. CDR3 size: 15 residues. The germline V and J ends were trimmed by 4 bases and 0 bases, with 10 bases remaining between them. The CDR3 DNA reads TGTGCCAGCAGTTCGGCACCTTTTAGCAATCAGCCCCAGCATTTT. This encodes CASSSAPFSNQPQHF.